This TCR beta chain appears in the sequencing data of a study of T cells in Graves' hyperthyroidism and ophthalmopathy. Study-wide context: Peripheral blood was secured at the point of initial diagnosis, before any treatment.

Germline lookup yields CDR1 MNHGY and CDR2 SVAAGI. CDR3 length equals 16 residues. V was cut by 0 bases and J by 1 base, with 13 bases left in between. Diagnosing involved the use of clinical symptoms, serum thyroxine and TRAb, thyroid ultrasound and orbital computed tomography. PBMCs were collected from an approximately 9.4 ml volume of fresh peripheral blood. The TCR beta CDR3 regions underwent amplification using RNA transcripts as the source. Using the HTBI primer set, a first-round RT-PCR was run on the TCR CDR3. TCRdb itself ran the multiplex PCR reads through MiXCR, one entry per CDR3 protein. The sample holds 400,000 or so distinct CDR3 sequences, 11% to 15% seen once.

The receptor comes from a man in his forties or fifties with Graves' ophthalmopathy. The specimen sequenced was blood. The rearrangement uses TRBV6-9 and TRBJ2-7, with D maybe TRBD1 (5 bases). CDR3 protein: CASSYSDRTGSYEQYF. CDR3 coding DNA: TGTGCCAGCAGTTATTCTGACCGAACAGGTTCCTACGAGCAGTACTTC.